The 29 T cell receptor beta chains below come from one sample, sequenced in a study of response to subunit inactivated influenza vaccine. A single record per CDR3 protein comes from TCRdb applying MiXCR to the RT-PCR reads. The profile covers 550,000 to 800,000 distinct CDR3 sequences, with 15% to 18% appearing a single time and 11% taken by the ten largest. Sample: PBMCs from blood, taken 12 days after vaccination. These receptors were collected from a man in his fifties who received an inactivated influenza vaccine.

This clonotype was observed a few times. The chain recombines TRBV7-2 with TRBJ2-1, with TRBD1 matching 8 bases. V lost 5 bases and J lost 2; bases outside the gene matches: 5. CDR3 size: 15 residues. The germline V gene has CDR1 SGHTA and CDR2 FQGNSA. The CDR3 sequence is CASSVGQGAYNEQFF. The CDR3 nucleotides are TGTGCCAGCAGCGTTGGACAGGGAGCCTACAATGAGCAGTTCTTC. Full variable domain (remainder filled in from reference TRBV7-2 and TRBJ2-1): GAGVSQSPSNKVTEKGKDVELRCDPISGHTALYWYRQSLGQGLEFLIYFQGNSAPDKSGLPSDRFSAERTGGSVSTLTIQRTQQEDSAVYLCASSVGQGAYNEQFFGPGTRLTVL.

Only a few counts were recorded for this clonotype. The CDR3 DNA follows: TGTGCCAGCAGAACGGTAGCGGCAACATACAATGAGCAGTTCTTC. Its protein is CASRTVAATYNEQFF. V gene TRBV2 combines with J gene TRBJ2-1; TRBD2 is a possible D gene (6 bases). Germline CDR1 reads SNHLY; CDR2 reads FYNNEI. V gave up 6 bases and J gave up 4 bases, with 16 bases separating them. This CDR3 spans 15 amino acids.

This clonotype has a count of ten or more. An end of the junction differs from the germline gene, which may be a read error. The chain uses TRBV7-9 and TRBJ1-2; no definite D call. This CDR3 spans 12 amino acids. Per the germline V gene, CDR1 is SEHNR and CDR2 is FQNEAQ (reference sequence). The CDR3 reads CASSLGRDGYTF. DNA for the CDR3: TGCGCCAGCAGCCTAGGACGGGATGGCTACACCTTC.

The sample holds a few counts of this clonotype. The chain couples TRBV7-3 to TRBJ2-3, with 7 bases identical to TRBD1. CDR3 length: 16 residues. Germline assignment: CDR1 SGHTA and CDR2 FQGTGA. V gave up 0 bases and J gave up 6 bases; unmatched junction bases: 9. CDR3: CASSLTYTGVIDTQYF. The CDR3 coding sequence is TGTGCCAGCAGCTTAACCTATACAGGGGTTATTGATACGCAGTATTTT.

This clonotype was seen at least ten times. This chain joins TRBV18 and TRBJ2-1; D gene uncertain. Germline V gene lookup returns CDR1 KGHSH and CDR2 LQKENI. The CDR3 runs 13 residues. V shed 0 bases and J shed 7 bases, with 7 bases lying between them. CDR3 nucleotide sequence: TGTGCCAGCTCACCACCCTCCCTAAATGAGCAGTTCTTC. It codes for CASSPPSLNEQFF.

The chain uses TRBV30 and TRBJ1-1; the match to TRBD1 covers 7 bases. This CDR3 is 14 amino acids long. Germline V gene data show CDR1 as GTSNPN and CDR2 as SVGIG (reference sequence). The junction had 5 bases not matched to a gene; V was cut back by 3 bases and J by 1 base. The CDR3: CAWSKDRENTEAFF. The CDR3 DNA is TGTGCCTGGAGCAAAGACAGGGAGAACACTGAAGCTTTCTTT.

The CDR3 sequence is CASSQAGQETGEQYF. Here the CDR3 DNA reads TGCGCCAGCAGCCAAGCGGGACAGGAGACCGGCGAGCAGTACTTC. The chain combines TRBV4-1 with TRBJ2-7, with 8 bases matching TRBD1. This CDR3 region has 15 residues. CDR1 is MGHRA, CDR2 YSYEKL, per germline. V lost 1 base and J lost 6; bases outside the gene matches: 8.

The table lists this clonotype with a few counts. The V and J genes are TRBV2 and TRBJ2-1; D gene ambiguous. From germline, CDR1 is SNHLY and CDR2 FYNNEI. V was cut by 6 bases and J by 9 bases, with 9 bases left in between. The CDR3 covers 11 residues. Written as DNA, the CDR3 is TGTGCCAGCAGGTATCTATCTGAGCAGTTCTTC. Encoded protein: CASRYLSEQFF.

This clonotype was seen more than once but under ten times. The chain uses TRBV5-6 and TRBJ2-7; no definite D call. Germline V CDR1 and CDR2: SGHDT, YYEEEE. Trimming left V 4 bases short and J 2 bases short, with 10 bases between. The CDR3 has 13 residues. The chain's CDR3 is CASSPVGTYEQYF. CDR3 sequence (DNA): TGTGCCAGCAGCCCCGTGGGAACCTACGAGCAGTACTTC.

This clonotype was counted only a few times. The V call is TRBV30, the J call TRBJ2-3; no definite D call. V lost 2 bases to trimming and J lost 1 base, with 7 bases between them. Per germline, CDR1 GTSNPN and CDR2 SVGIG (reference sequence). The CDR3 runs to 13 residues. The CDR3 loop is CAWSHRGTDTQYF. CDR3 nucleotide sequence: TGTGCCTGGAGTCACCGGGGCACAGATACGCAGTATTTT.

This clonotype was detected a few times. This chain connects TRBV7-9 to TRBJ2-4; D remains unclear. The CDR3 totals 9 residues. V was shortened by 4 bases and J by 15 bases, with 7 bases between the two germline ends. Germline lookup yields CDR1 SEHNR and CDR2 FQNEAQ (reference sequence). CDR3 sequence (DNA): TGTGCCAGCAGCTCCCTTGGGTACTTC. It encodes CASSSLGYF.

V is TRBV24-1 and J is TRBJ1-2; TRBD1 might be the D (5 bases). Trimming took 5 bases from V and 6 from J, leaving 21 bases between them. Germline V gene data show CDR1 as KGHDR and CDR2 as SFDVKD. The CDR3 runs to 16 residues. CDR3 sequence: CATSGPQGELVDGYTF. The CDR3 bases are TGTGCCACCAGTGGCCCTCAGGGAGAACTCGTCGATGGCTACACCTTC.

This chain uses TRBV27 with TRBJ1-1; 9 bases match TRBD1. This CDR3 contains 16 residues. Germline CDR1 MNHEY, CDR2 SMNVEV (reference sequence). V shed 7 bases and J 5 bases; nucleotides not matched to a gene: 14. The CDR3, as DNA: TGTGCCAGCACCTACTTATCCGGGACAGGGCTGACTGAAGCTTTCTTT. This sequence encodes CASTYLSGTGLTEAFF.

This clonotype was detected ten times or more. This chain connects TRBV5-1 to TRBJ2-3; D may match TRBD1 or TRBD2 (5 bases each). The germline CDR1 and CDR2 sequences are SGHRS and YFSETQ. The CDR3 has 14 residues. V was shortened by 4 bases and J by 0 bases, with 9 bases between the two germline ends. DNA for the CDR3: TGCGCCAGCAGCCGGGACCAAAGCACAGATACGCAGTATTTT. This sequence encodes CASSRDQSTDTQYF.

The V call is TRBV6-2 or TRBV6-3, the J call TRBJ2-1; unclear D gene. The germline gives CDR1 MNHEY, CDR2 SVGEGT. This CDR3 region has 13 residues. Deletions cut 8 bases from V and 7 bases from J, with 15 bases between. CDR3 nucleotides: TGTGCCAGCGGTTTCTCACGGGTGAATGAGCAGTTCTTC. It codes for CASGFSRVNEQFF.

The CDR3 sequence: CASSFHGTLNIQYF. In DNA, the CDR3 is TGTGCCAGCAGCTTCCACGGGACTCTAAACATTCAGTACTTC. The chain carries TRBV7-2 and TRBJ2-4; tentatively, D is TRBD2 (6 bases). Germline lookup yields CDR1 SGHTA and CDR2 FQGNSA. The CDR3 totals 14 residues. Between the trimmed V and J ends, which lost 3 bases and 6 bases, there was a span of 12 bases. The whole variable domain, filled in from reference TRBV7-2 and TRBJ2-4, reads GAGVSQSPSNKVTEKGKDVELRCDPISGHTALYWYRQSLGQGLEFLIYFQGNSAPDKSGLPSDRFSAERTGGSVSTLTIQRTQQEDSAVYLCASSFHGTLNIQYFGAGTRLSVL.

The CDR3 DNA is TGTGCCAGCAGCTTCGGGGGGTATACGCAGTATTTT. This sequence encodes CASSFGGYTQYF. This sequence joins TRBV7-9 and TRBJ2-3, with 7 bases that match TRBD2. Germline V gene lookup returns CDR1 SEHNR and CDR2 FQNEAQ (reference sequence). Unmatched junction bases numbered 1, after V lost 3 bases and J lost 7 bases. The CDR3 is 12 residues long.

CDR3 amino acids: CSVRGQGAYEQYF. CDR3 in DNA: TGCAGCGTTAGGGGACAGGGGGCCTACGAGCAGTACTTC. The chain recombines TRBV29-1 with TRBJ2-7; 11 positions agree with TRBD1. The CDR3 has 13 amino acids. V dropped 5 bases and J dropped 2; count of bases not matched to a gene: 2. Germline V gene sequence: CDR1 SQVTM, CDR2 ANQGSEA.

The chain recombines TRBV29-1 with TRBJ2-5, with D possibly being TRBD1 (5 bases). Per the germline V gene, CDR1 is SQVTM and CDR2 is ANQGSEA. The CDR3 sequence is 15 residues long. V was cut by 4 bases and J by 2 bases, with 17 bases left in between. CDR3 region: CSVVADSLYQETQYF. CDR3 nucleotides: TGCAGCGTTGTAGCTGACAGTCTCTATCAAGAGACCCAGTACTTC.

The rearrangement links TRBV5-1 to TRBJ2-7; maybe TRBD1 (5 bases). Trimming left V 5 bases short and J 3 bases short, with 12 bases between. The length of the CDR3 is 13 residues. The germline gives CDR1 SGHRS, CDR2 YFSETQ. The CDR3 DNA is TGCGCCAGCAGATCGACAGCCAGCTACGAGCAGTACTTC. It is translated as CASRSTASYEQYF.

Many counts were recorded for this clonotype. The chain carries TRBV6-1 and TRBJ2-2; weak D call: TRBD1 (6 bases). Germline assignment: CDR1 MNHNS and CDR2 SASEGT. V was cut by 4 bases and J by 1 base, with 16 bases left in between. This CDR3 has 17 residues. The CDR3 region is CASSVISGTWNTGELFF. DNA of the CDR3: TGTGCCAGCAGTGTCATCTCCGGGACATGGAACACCGGGGAGCTGTTTTTT.

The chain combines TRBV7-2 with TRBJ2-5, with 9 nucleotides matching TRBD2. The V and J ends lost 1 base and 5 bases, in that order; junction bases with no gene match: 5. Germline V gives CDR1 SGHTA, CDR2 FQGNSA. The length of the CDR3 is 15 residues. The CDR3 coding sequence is TGTGCCAGCAGCTTAGTAGCGGGAGTGGGGGAGACCCAGTACTTC. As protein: CASSLVAGVGETQYF.

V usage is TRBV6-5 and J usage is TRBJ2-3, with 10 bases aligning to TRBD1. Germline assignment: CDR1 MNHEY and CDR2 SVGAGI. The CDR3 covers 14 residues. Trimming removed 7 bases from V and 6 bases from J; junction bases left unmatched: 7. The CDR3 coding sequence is TGTGCCAGCATTAGGACAGGGGGGTCCGATACGCAGTATTTT. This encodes CASIRTGGSDTQYF.

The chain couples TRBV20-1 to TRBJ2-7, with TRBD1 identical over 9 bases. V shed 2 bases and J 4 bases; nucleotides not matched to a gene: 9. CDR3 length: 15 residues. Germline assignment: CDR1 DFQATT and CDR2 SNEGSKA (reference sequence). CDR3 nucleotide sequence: TGCAGTGCTAGATGGAGCGGACAGGGGATATACGAGCAGTACTTC. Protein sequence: CSARWSGQGIYEQYF.

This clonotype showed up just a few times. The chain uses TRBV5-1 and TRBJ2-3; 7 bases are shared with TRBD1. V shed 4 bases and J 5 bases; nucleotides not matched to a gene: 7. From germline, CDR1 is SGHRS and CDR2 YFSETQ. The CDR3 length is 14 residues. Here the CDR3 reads CASSPGQSGDTQYF. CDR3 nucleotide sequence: TGCGCCAGCAGCCCGGGACAGTCCGGAGATACGCAGTATTTT.

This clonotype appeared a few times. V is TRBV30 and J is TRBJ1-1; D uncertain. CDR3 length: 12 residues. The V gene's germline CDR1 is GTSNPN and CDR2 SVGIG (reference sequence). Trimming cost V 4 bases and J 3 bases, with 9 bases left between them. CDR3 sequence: CAWTFGHTEAFF. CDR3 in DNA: TGTGCCTGGACCTTCGGACACACTGAAGCTTTCTTT.

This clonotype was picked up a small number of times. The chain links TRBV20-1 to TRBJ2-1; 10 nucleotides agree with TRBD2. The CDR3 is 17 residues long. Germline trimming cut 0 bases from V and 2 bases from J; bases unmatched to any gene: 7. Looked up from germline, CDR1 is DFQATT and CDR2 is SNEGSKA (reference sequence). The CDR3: CSAREELAGVPYNEQFF. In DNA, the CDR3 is TGCAGTGCTAGAGAAGAGCTAGCGGGAGTCCCCTACAATGAGCAGTTCTTC.

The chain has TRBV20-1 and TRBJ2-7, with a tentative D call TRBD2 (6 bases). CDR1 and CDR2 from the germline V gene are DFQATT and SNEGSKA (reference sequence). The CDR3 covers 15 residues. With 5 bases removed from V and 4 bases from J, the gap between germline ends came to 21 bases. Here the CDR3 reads CSAWPIAAHVYEQYF. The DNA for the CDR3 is TGCAGTGCTTGGCCCATAGCGGCCCACGTTTACGAGCAGTACTTC.

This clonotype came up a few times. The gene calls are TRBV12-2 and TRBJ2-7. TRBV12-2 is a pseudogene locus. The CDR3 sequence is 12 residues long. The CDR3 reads CATIFTCYEQYF. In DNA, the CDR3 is TGTGCAACAATATTTACTTGCTACGAGCAGTACTTC.